Listed here are 26 T cell receptor beta chains from one sample, sequenced in a study of CD8 T cells in Susac syndrome. An amount of RNA that ranged from roughly 0.5 to 1 ug was reverse transcribed with random hexamers. From the immunoSEQ multiplex PCR reads, TCRdb called clonotypes with MiXCR, one entry per CDR3 protein. The sample comprises a few hundred thousand distinct CDR3 sequences, about 95% of which are singletons, and about 0.14% rests with the top ten. The sample was CD4+ T cells from PBMCs. The receptors here all came from a human donor with Susac syndrome.

The gene calls are TRBV29-1 and TRBJ1-5; D call uncertain. Trimming stripped 4 bases from V and 3 bases from J, with 7 bases between. Germline V gene lookup returns CDR1 SQVTM and CDR2 ANQGSEA. This CDR3 comprises 12 residues. The CDR3 coding sequence is TGCAGCGTTGGAGGGCTCAATCAGCCCCAGCATTTT. Its translation: CSVGGLNQPQHF.

V and J are TRBV28 and TRBJ2-3; 12 nucleotides line up with TRBD2. This CDR3 is 16 amino acids long. V shed 3 bases, J shed 4 bases, and the junction held 5 bases outside the gene matches. The germline V gene encodes CDR1 MDHEN and CDR2 SYDVKM. The chain's CDR3 is CASSFIPSGGADTQYF. The CDR3 DNA follows: TGTGCCAGCAGTTTCATCCCTAGCGGGGGGGCAGATACGCAGTATTTT.

The chain has TRBV6-2 or TRBV6-3 and TRBJ2-7; tentatively, D is TRBD1 or TRBD2 (6 bases each). The CDR3 runs to 13 residues. V lost 2 bases, J lost 6 bases, and 11 bases lay in between. Germline CDR1 and CDR2: MNHEY and SVGEGT. The CDR3 bases are TGTGCCAGCAGTTACCCCAGGGGAGGCGAGCAGTACTTC. Amino acids: CASSYPRGGEQYF.

This rearrangement joins TRBV7-2 to TRBJ1-2; D is unresolved. CDR1 and CDR2 from the germline V gene are SGHTA and FQGNSA. This CDR3 has 13 residues. V dropped 2 bases and J dropped 7 bases, with 11 bases sitting between them. The CDR3 loop is CASSLSREAGYTF. In DNA, the CDR3 is TGTGCCAGCAGCTTATCAAGGGAGGCTGGCTACACCTTC.

This chain uses TRBV20-1 with TRBJ2-2; no firm D call. V dropped 6 bases and J dropped 4 bases, with 12 bases sitting between them. The CDR3 sequence is 13 residues long. Per germline, CDR1 DFQATT and CDR2 SNEGSKA (reference sequence). The CDR3 sequence is CSAPDKFTGELFF. In nucleotides, the CDR3 is TGCAGTGCCCCCGACAAATTCACCGGGGAGCTGTTTTTT.

The genes are TRBV5-6 and TRBJ1-2; a weak D match, TRBD1 (5 bases). Trimming took off 0 bases at V and 0 bases at J, with 9 bases between the two ends. Germline V gene lookup returns CDR1 SGHDT and CDR2 YYEEEE. The CDR3 extends over 15 amino acids. The CDR3 DNA follows: TGTGCCAGCAGCTTGGTGCAGGGATCTAACTATGGCTACACCTTC. Translated, it gives CASSLVQGSNYGYTF.

The V gene is TRBV12-3 or TRBV12-4, the J gene TRBJ2-7; possibly TRBD1 for D (6 bases). This CDR3 region has 14 residues. With 6 bases removed from V and 0 bases from J, the gap between germline ends came to 12 bases. Written as DNA, the CDR3 is TGTGCCAGCAGCCACGACAGGAGCTCCTACGAGCAGTACTTC. Protein: CASSHDRSSYEQYF.

J is TRBJ1-4 and V is TRBV30, with unresolved D. The germline CDR1 and CDR2 sequences are GTSNPN and SVGIG (reference sequence). V lost 3 bases, J lost 3 bases, and 11 bases lay in between. The CDR3 has 14 residues. The CDR3 protein is CAWRSLGPNEKLFF. For the CDR3, the DNA is TGTGCCTGGAGGTCCCTGGGTCCTAATGAAAAACTGTTTTTT.

This clonotype was recorded only once. This rearrangement joins TRBV25-1 to TRBJ1-2; 7 bases are shared with TRBD1. Germline V lookup: CDR1 MGHDK, CDR2 SYGVNS. The J segment lost 3 bases and the V segment lost 4 bases, leaving 2 bases of the junction unmatched. This CDR3 is built from 13 residues. CDR3 DNA: TGTGCCAGCAGTGGTACAGGGGACTATGGCTACACCTTC. The encoded protein is CASSGTGDYGYTF.

The chain has TRBV24-1 and TRBJ2-5; D tentatively reads TRBD1 or TRBD2 (5 bases each). The V end lost 10 bases, the J end lost 7 bases, and 15 bases lay between the germline ends. Germline CDR1 reads KGHDR; CDR2 reads SFDVKD. This CDR3 is 12 amino acids long. Written as DNA, the CDR3 is TGTGCCACAAGCCAGGGAGAGTCGACCCAGTACTTC. Translated, it gives CATSQGESTQYF.

The rearrangement links TRBV6-1 to TRBJ2-6, with D perhaps TRBD1 (5 bases). The CDR3 is 15 amino acids. V lost 5 bases, J lost 1 base, and 9 bases lay in between. Per germline, CDR1 MNHNS and CDR2 SASEGT. The CDR3 nucleotides read TGTGCCAGCAGTTTCCAGGGTTCTGGGGCCAACGTCCTGACTTTC. Protein: CASSFQGSGANVLTF.

This rearrangement joins TRBV12-3 or TRBV12-4 to TRBJ1-6; a weak D match, TRBD1 (6 bases). Trimming removed 6 bases from V and 15 bases from J, with 18 bases in between. The CDR3 totals 13 residues. CDR3 region: CASSRNREVSLHF. CDR3 sequence (DNA): TGTGCCAGCAGCCGTAACAGGGAGGTAAGCCTCCACTTT.

The rearrangement links TRBV5-1 to TRBJ1-5; 8 bases agree with TRBD1. Germline-derived CDR1 and CDR2 are SGHRS and YFSETQ. J was trimmed by 1 base and V by 0 bases; bases with no gene match: 6. The CDR3 spans 17 residues. The CDR3 nucleotides read TGCGCCAGCAGCTTGGCCCCCCAGGGGGCGAGCAATCAGCCCCAGCATTTT. As protein: CASSLAPQGASNQPQHF.

The chain combines TRBV30 with TRBJ2-5; D assignment may be TRBD1 or TRBD2 (5 bases each). V lost 7 bases to trimming and J lost 5 bases, with 17 bases between them. CDR3 length: 13 residues. The V gene's germline CDR1 is GTSNPN and CDR2 SVGIG (reference sequence). Here the CDR3 DNA reads TGTGCCTCCCCGAGGGGTGAAGGGGAGACCCAGTACTTC. Translating gives CASPRGEGETQYF.

This rearrangement joins TRBV28 to TRBJ2-7, with D perhaps given as TRBD1 or TRBD2 (6 bases each). Germline CDR1 is MDHEN and CDR2 is SYDVKM. The CDR3 contains 14 residues. The germline V and J ends were trimmed by 7 bases and 2 bases, with 15 bases remaining between them. CDR3 in amino acids: CASTSPGAAYEQYF. The CDR3 DNA sequence: TGTGCCAGCACCTCTCCGGGGGCAGCCTACGAGCAGTACTTC.

The chain is built from TRBV14 and TRBJ1-1, with a tentative D call TRBD1 (6 bases). This CDR3 has 16 amino acids. V lost 0 bases and J lost 0, with 11 bases in between. CDR1 SGHDN and CDR2 FVKESK come from the germline V gene. DNA for the CDR3: TGTGCCAGCAGCCAAGATAGAGGGACACTGAACACTGAAGCTTTCTTT. This sequence encodes CASSQDRGTLNTEAFF.

The chain carries TRBV3-1 and TRBJ2-3; possibly TRBD1 for D (6 bases). This CDR3 has 16 residues. V was trimmed by 3 bases and J by 0 bases, leaving 13 bases between them. Germline V CDR1 and CDR2: LGHDT, YNNKEL (reference sequence). DNA of the CDR3: TGTGCCAGCAGCCAGCCACAGGGACCCAGCACAGATACGCAGTATTTT. Protein: CASSQPQGPSTDTQYF.

This clonotype was seen a single time. The V and J genes are TRBV6-5 and TRBJ1-1; 9 bases line up with TRBD1. The germline gives CDR1 MNHEY, CDR2 SVGAGI. This CDR3 spans 14 amino acids. Unmatched junction bases numbered 6, after V lost 5 bases and J lost 5 bases. The chain's CDR3 is CASSTGQGGTEAFF. Here the CDR3 DNA reads TGTGCCAGCAGTACGGGACAGGGAGGGACTGAAGCTTTCTTT.

V and J are TRBV9 and TRBJ1-6, with TRBD1 as a possible D gene (5 bases). Trimming removed 0 bases from V and 8 bases from J, with 9 bases in between. This CDR3 has 14 amino acids. The germline V gene has CDR1 SGDLS and CDR2 YYNGEE. The CDR3 nucleotides read TGTGCCAGCAGCGTAGGTGGGACCGATTCACCCCTCCACTTT. Protein sequence: CASSVGGTDSPLHF.

Only a few counts were recorded for this clonotype. The genes are TRBV3-1 and TRBJ2-3, with D perhaps matching TRBD2 (6 bases). Germline CDR1 and CDR2: LGHDT and YNNKEL (reference sequence). The germline V and J ends were trimmed by 5 bases and 6 bases, with 9 bases remaining between them. The CDR3 is made up of 12 amino acids. CDR3 in amino acids: CASSSRGDTQYF. In nucleotides, the CDR3 is TGTGCCAGCAGCTCACGGGGGGATACGCAGTATTTT.

The chain combines TRBV6-2 or TRBV6-3 with TRBJ2-1; the D is unclear. V shed 0 bases and J shed 5 bases, with 5 bases lying between them. There are 13 residues in the CDR3. Germline V gives CDR1 MNHEY, CDR2 SVGEGT. The DNA for the CDR3 is TGTGCCAGCAGTTACTCGTTCAACAATGAGCAGTTCTTC. It encodes CASSYSFNNEQFF.

The chain combines TRBV20-1 with TRBJ1-1; 7 bases map to TRBD1. The CDR3 is 13 amino acids. Germline V gene sequence: CDR1 DFQATT, CDR2 SNEGSKA (reference sequence). J lost 1 base, V lost 6 bases, and 5 bases had no gene match. This chain's CDR3 is CSARGQSNTEAFF. In nucleotides, the CDR3 is TGCAGTGCACGGGGACAGTCGAACACTGAAGCTTTCTTT.

Concerning this clonotype: Compared with germline, one end of the junction differs, possibly owing to a read error. The chain joins TRBV28 to TRBJ1-1; TRBD1 is a possible D gene (5 bases). The CDR3 runs to 14 residues. Germline V gives CDR1 MDHEN, CDR2 SYDVKM. The CDR3 DNA sequence: TGTGCCAGCAGCTTATGGGACCACAACACTGAAGCTTTCTTT. This sequence encodes CASSLWDHNTEAFF. The variable domain in full, with the rest retrieved from reference TRBV28 and TRBJ1-1, is DVKVTQSSRYLVKRTGEKVFLECVQDMDHENMFWYRQDPGLGLRLIYFSYDVKMKEKGDIPEGYSVSREKKERFSLILESASTNQTSMYLCASSLWDHNTEAFFGQGTRLTVV.

V and J are TRBV11-3 and TRBJ2-1; D is unclear. The CDR3 totals 11 residues. V was cut by 3 bases and J by 8 bases, with 5 bases left in between. CDR1 and CDR2 (germline): SGHNT, YENEEA. In nucleotides, the CDR3 is TGTGCCAGCAGCTTTTTCGATGAGCAGTTCTTC. It yields the protein CASSFFDEQFF. Full variable domain (remainder filled in from reference TRBV11-3 and TRBJ2-1): EAGVVQSPRYKIIEKKQPVAFWCNPISGHNTLYWYLQNLGQGPELLIRYENEEAVDDSQLPKDRFSAERLKGVDSTLKIQPAELGDSAVYLCASSFFDEQFFGPGTRLTVL.

This chain's CDR3 is CASSRVGGYTF. CDR3 sequence (DNA): TGTGCCAGCAGCCGAGTCGGAGGCTACACCTTC. V and J are TRBV3-1 and TRBJ1-2, with D hard to call. Germline CDR1 reads LGHDT; CDR2 reads YNNKEL (reference sequence). This CDR3 has 11 residues. V dropped 4 bases and J dropped 8 bases, with 8 bases sitting between them. Looking up the rest from reference TRBV3-1 and TRBJ1-2 gives the full variable domain: DTAVSQTPKYLVTQMGNDKSIKCEQNLGHDTMYWYKQDSKKFLKIMFSYNNKELIINETVPNRFSPKSPDKAHLNLHINSLELGDSAVYFCASSRVGGYTFGSGTRLTVV.

J is TRBJ2-1 and V is TRBV20-1, with TRBD2 identical over 8 bases. CDR1 DFQATT and CDR2 SNEGSKA come from the germline V gene (reference sequence). V shed 6 bases, J shed 8 bases, and the junction held 6 bases outside the gene matches. This CDR3 spans 12 amino acids. The chain's CDR3 is CSAPGGGDEQFF. CDR3 nucleotide sequence: TGCAGTGCCCCGGGGGGGGGCGATGAGCAGTTCTTC.